The present T cell receptor beta chain was sequenced within a study of blood T cell repertoires in COVID-19. Authors' methods: Amplification of reference gene primers provided the estimated nucleated cell counts. Method: immunoSEQ multiplex PCR; TCRdb's copy keeps in-frame clones and lacks some. The DNA was the basis for D and trimming; V, J and clone size are from that table. The table lists over 200,000 clones, around 83% of them singletons. The CDR3 is 19 amino acids. J is TRBJ1-3 and V is TRBV12-1. TRBV12-1 is classified as a pseudogene. The TCR comes from a man in his forties or fifties with active or convalescent COVID-19. Sequenced input: peripheral blood. CDR3 in amino acids: CASSFWGGTGLHSGNTIYF. The CDR3 DNA is TGTGCCAGCAGCTTTTGGGGAGGTACGGGACTCCACTCTGGAAACACCATATATTTT.